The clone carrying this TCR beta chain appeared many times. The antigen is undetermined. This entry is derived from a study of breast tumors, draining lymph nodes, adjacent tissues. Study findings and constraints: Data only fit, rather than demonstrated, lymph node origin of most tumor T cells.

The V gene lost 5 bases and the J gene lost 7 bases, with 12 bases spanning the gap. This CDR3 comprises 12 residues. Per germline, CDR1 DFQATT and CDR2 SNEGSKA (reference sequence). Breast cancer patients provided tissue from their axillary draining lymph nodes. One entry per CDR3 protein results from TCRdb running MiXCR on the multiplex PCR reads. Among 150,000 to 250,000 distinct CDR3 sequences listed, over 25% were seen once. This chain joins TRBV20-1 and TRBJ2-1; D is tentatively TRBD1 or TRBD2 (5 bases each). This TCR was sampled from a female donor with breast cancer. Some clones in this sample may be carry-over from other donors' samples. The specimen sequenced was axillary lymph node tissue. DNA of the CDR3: TGCAGTGCTCCTCCGGGGCGAAATGAGCAGTTCTTC. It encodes CSAPPGRNEQFF.